This TCR beta chain was recorded in a study of T-cell memory formation after mild COVID-19. Findings of the study overall: Mainly in CM and EM were contracting CD4+ clones; CD8+ were in EMRA.

The TCR alpha and TCR beta cDNA libraries, bearing sample barcodes and UMIs, were generated by 5'RACE using constant-segment primers. One entry per CDR3 protein, called by TCRdb with MiXCR from the 5' RACE reads. The sample yields about 290,000 distinct CDR3 sequences, approximately 15% seen once. This CDR3 is built from 13 residues. Germline V gene lookup returns CDR1 PRHDT and CDR2 FYEKMQ (reference sequence). Trimming took 2 bases from V and 7 from J, leaving 12 bases between them. This clonotype came up a few times. Its antigen remains unidentified. Sequenced material: PBMCs or a T cell subset sorted from them (not recorded which). The receptor was isolated from a man aged 18 to 35 who had mild COVID-19 (a few samples of this study predate the infection). Cell type and time point are not known. V is TRBV13 and J is TRBJ2-7; D not certain. CDR3 nucleotides: TGTGCCAGCAGCTTAAGTTCTACTCAGGAGCAGTACTTC. Protein: CASSLSSTQEQYF.